The rows below give T cell receptor beta chains drawn from one sample of a study of neurological immune-mediated disorders. TCRdb fed the 5' RACE reads into MiXCR, producing one record per CDR3 protein. The sample contains more than 55,000 distinct CDR3 sequences, around 10% of which appear only once. The source material was PBMCs. All receptors come from a man younger than 40 in good health. Both conserved end residues are part of each CDR3. Fields, in order: J gene, D gene, V gene, clone size, CDR3 DNA, CDR3 protein. D genes are given only for firm matches. Clone size is not always given. Where it is, it says once, few, many or a class for expanded clones.

TRBJ1-1 TRBD1 TRBV12-3/TRBV12-4 many TGTGCCAGCAGTACAGGGGACTACACTGAAGCTTTCTTT CASSTGDYTEAFF
TRBJ2-4 . TRBV20-1 many . CSARDQVGGGTITYF
TRBJ1-4 . TRBV29-1 few TGCAGCGTTGAAGACAGGCTCCGGGAAAAACTGTTTTTT CSVEDRLREKLFF
TRBJ2-3 TRBD2 TRBV11-2 many TGTGCCAGCAGCGCACTAGCGGGAGTGGAGGGATGGACAGATACGCAGTATTTT CASSALAGVEGWTDTQYF
TRBJ1-1 TRBD1 TRBV6-6 many TGTGCCAGCAGTTACCGGGACAGGGAAGCTGAAGCTTTCTTT CASSYRDREAEAFF
TRBJ1-3 . TRBV20-1 few TGCAGTGCTTCGACTCCCCCGGGTTCCTCTGGAAACACCATATATTTT CSASTPPGSSGNTIYF
TRBJ2-7 . TRBV20-1 many TGCAGTGCTCTCCCCGGCGGAGCCTACGAGCAGTACTTC CSALPGGAYEQYF
TRBJ2-5 TRBD2 TRBV6-1 many TGTGCCAGCAGTGAGGGACTAGCGGGCCCCCAGAAAGAGACCCAGTACTTC CASSEGLAGPQKETQYF
TRBJ2-5 TRBD1 TRBV7-2 many TGTGCCAGCAGCCAAAGGGACAGGGGGCGGGAGACCCAGTACTTC CASSQRDRGRETQYF
TRBJ2-7 TRBD2 TRBV28 many TGTGCCAGCAGTTTTGGACTAGAGTCGGACGAGCAGTACTTC CASSFGLESDEQYF
TRBJ2-2 . TRBV5-1 many TGCGCCAGCAGCTTGGAGGCCGGCGGTTGGGCGAACACCGGGGAGCTGTTTTTT CASSLEAGGWANTGELFF
TRBJ1-4 . TRBV28 many TGTGCCAGCAGTACGCCCGGACAGAGGTTGGCAACTAATGAAAAACTGTTTTTT CASSTPGQRLATNEKLFF
TRBJ2-2 . TRBV3-1 few TGTGCCAGCAGCCAAGAAGGTGGGGAGCTGTTTTTT CASSQEGGELFF
TRBJ2-1 . TRBV10-3 many TGTGCCATCAATGGACGCCCAGAGGATGAGCAGTTCTTC CAINGRPEDEQFF
TRBJ1-5 . TRBV25-1 . TGTGCCAGCAGTGAGCCAGGACGGAATCAGCCCCAGCATTTT CASSEPGRNQPQHF
TRBJ2-7 . TRBV6-2/TRBV6-3 many TGTGCCAGCAGTTTGGACCTATACGAGCAGTACTTC CASSLDLYEQYF
TRBJ1-5 . TRBV7-3 many TGTGCCAGCAGCTTTCACGCTCACAGGGATAGACAGCCCAATCAGCCCCAGCATTTT CASSFHAHRDRQPNQPQHF
TRBJ1-5 . TRBV30 few TGTGCCTGGTCCCTGGATAGCAATCAGCCCCAGCATTTT CAWSLDSNQPQHF
TRBJ1-2 . TRBV12-3/TRBV12-4 many TGTGCCAGCAGCATCCGGCCGGGACTGCCAAACTATGGCTACACCTTC CASSIRPGLPNYGYTF
TRBJ1-2 TRBD1 TRBV20-1 . TGCAGGGGGGGGACAGGGGGCTACACCTTC CRGGTGGYTF
TRBJ2-6 TRBD1 TRBV5-1 many TGCGCCAGCAGCAAAAACCCGACAGGGGATGCTGGGGCCAACGTCCTGACTTTC CASSKNPTGDAGANVLTF
TRBJ1-1 . TRBV29-1 many TGCAGCGTTGAAGATCCGCAGGCGGGGACTGAAGCTTTCTTT CSVEDPQAGTEAFF
TRBJ2-1 . TRBV5-1 many TGCGCCAGCAGCTTGGTGGGTAGCCATGAGCAGTTCTTC CASSLVGSHEQFF
TRBJ2-1 . TRBV20-1 many TGCAGTGCTACCCATGGTAGCGTGACTTATGATGAGCAGTTCTTC CSATHGSVTYDEQFF
TRBJ1-1 . TRBV12-3/TRBV12-4 many TGTGCCAGCAGTTCGCTTACTGAAGCTTTCTTT CASSSLTEAFF
TRBJ2-1 TRBD2 TRBV29-1 many TGCAGCGTTGTGCGAGTGCGGGAGGGCCGGGAGGACAATGAGCAGTTCTTC CSVVRVREGREDNEQFF
TRBJ2-6 . TRBV19 . TGTGCCAGTAGGCCGACAGACCGCTCTGGGGCCAACGTCCTGACTTTC CASRPTDRSGANVLTF
TRBJ2-1 . TRBV27 many TGTGCCAGCAGTTTATTGGGGCTCCTCGTCTCCTACAATGAGCAGTTCTTC CASSLLGLLVSYNEQFF
TRBJ2-5 TRBD2 TRBV6-4 many TGTGCCAGCAGTGAGACAGCGGGAGGGTCAGAGACCCAGTACTTC CASSETAGGSETQYF
TRBJ2-5 . TRBV4-2 many TGTGCCAGCAGCCCCAGGGGACAAGAGACCCAGTACTTC CASSPRGQETQYF
TRBJ2-1 . TRBV29-1 many TGCAGCGTTGAAGCGACAGACTACAATGAGCAGTTCTTC CSVEATDYNEQFF
TRBJ1-2 . TRBV20-1 many TGCAGCTCCCCCAGGGAGTGGGGTCTAGGCTACACCTTC CSSPREWGLGYTF
TRBJ2-1 . TRBV5-1 many TGCGCCAGCAGCTACGGGTCCCCTGCGAATGAGCAGTTCTTC CASSYGSPANEQFF
TRBJ2-1 . TRBV5-1 many TGCGCCAGCAGCTTGGTATGGGTCCTCGATGAGCAGTTCTTC CASSLVWVLDEQFF
TRBJ2-1 . TRBV10-3 many TGTGCCATTAGAGGACAGCACAATGAGCAGTTCTTC CAIRGQHNEQFF
TRBJ2-1 TRBD1 TRBV20-1 many TGCAGTGCTAGAGATTGGGGACAGGGGGCGGTCTACAATGAGCAGTTCTTC CSARDWGQGAVYNEQFF
TRBJ2-2 . TRBV29-1 many TGCAGCGTTGCAAAGGACAGTGAAACGAACACCGGGGAGCTGTTTTTT CSVAKDSETNTGELFF
TRBJ2-5 TRBD2 TRBV20-1 many TGCAGTGTAAGGGGCTCAGAGGAGGGAGGGCCGTTAGAGACCCAGTACTTC CSVRGSEEGGPLETQYF
TRBJ2-7 . TRBV7-2 few TGTGCCAGCAGCCAAACCTGGTACGAGCAGTACTTC CASSQTWYEQYF
TRBJ2-2 TRBD2 TRBV12-3/TRBV12-4 many TGTGCCAGGGCGGGACTAGCGGGAGCCAACACCGGGGAGCTGTTTTTT CARAGLAGANTGELFF
TRBJ2-4 . TRBV27 few TGTGCCAGCAGTTCACTAGCCAGGGACATTCAGTACTTC CASSSLARDIQYF
TRBJ1-6 . TRBV5-1 many TGCGCCAGCAGAGGGACTCTGGATTCACCCCTCCACTTT CASRGTLDSPLHF
TRBJ2-5 TRBD1 TRBV7-6 . TGTGCCAGCAGCCTAATGGGACAGGGAGGCGAGACCCAGTACTTC CASSLMGQGGETQYF
TRBJ1-6 TRBD1 TRBV6-1 many TGTGCCAGCAGTGGGGACAGGGTGGACTCACCCCTCCACTTT CASSGDRVDSPLHF
TRBJ2-7 TRBD1 TRBV7-2 many TGTGCCAGCAGCTTAGTAGTTCACAGGGGATCCATCCCTACGACCTACGAGCAGTACTTC CASSLVVHRGSIPTTYEQYF
TRBJ2-1 . TRBV14 many TGTGCCAGCAGCCAGAATCCGACTAGTCTTGGTGTGCAGTTCTTC CASSQNPTSLGVQFF
TRBJ1-6 TRBD1 TRBV4-3 many TGCGCCAGCAGCCAAGTGAGGACAGGGAATTCACCCCTCCACTTT CASSQVRTGNSPLHF
TRBJ2-7 . TRBV20-1 . TGCAGTGCTAGACCCATAGGGTACGAGCAGTACTTC CSARPIGYEQYF
TRBJ2-1 TRBD2 TRBV6-1 . TGTGCCAGCAGTGTCATAAGCGGGAAGGCCAACGATGAGCAGTTCTTC CASSVISGKANDEQFF
TRBJ1-2 . TRBV29-1 many TGCAGCGCAGGGGCCAACTATGGCTACACCTTC CSAGANYGYTF
TRBJ1-3 TRBD1 TRBV7-9 many TGTGCCAGCAGCTTAGGCCCGCAGACAGGGGCCAGTGGAAACACCATATATTTT CASSLGPQTGASGNTIYF
TRBJ1-5 . TRBV12-3/TRBV12-4 many TGTGCCAGCAGCCCGGCCCTAAGCAATCAGCCCCAGCATTTT CASSPALSNQPQHF
TRBJ2-1 . TRBV7-2 many TGTGCCAGCAGCTTTATGACCAATGAGCAGTTCTTC CASSFMTNEQFF
TRBJ2-6 . TRBV28 . TGTGCCAGCAGTTTGGGAGCCTCTGGGGCCAACGTCCTGACTTTC CASSLGASGANVLTF
TRBJ2-7 TRBD2 TRBV5-1 many TGCGCCAGTAGAGAACCGGGACTAGCGGGAAACGAGCAGTACTTC CASREPGLAGNEQYF
TRBJ2-7 . TRBV20-1 many TGCAGTGCTAGAGTGCTAGAGGGCACCTACGAGCAGTACTTC CSARVLEGTYEQYF
TRBJ2-4 TRBD2 TRBV28 many TGTGCCAGCAGTTTATGGTTACAAGGCGGGGGGGACATTCAGTACTTC CASSLWLQGGGDIQYF
TRBJ1-1 TRBD1 TRBV20-1 many TGCAGTGCTAGACCCCGGGACAGGGCTGCTTTCTTT CSARPRDRAAFF
TRBJ2-2 TRBD2 TRBV5-1 many TGCGCCAGCAGCCTGGGACTAGCGGGAGGGCCCGGCGGGGAGCTGTTTTTT CASSLGLAGGPGGELFF